The clone carrying this T cell receptor beta chain was found a few times. Antigen unknown. The data originate from a study of T cell repertoires in cytomegalovirus infection. Study overall: Public TCR beta signatures were indicative of both CMV infection and a matching HLA type. Overall study results and limits: In two of eight donors, the top clonotype was HLA-C-restricted CMV-specific. CMV carriers with the relevant HLA were identified by cumulative public TCR beta family frequency.

V shed 3 bases and J shed 4 bases, with 16 bases lying between them. Germline values: CDR1 LNHDA, CDR2 SQIVND (reference sequence). The CDR3 loop spans 17 amino acids. TCRdb reprocessed the reads via MiXCR and lists one record per CDR3 protein. The data hold roughly 760,000 distinct CDR3 sequences, with less than 40% observed a single time. The TCR was taken from a human donor in good health (CMV status not recorded). Some clones in this sample may be carry-over from other donors' samples. The rearrangement links TRBV19 to TRBJ2-6; tentative D call: TRBD2 (5 bases). Sequencing was performed on PBMCs. CDR3 in DNA: TGTGCCAGTAGTATGAGGCCGAAAGCGGCCGGGGCCAACGTCCTGACTTTC. Translating it yields CASSMRPKAAGANVLTF.